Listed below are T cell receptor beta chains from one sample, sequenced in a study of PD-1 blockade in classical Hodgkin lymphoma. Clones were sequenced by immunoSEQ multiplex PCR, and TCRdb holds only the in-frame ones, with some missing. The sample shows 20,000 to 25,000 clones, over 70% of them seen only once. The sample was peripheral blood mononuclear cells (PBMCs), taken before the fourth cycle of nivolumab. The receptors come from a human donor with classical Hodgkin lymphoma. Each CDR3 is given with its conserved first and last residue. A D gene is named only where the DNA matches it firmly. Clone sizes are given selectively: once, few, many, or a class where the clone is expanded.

CASGPRTSWGNEQFF	TGTGCCAGCGGCCCTCGGACTAGCTGGGGCAATGAGCAGTTCTTC	TRBD2	TRBV6-1	TRBJ2-1	-
CASSLAPAYEQYF	TGTGCCAGCAGCTTAGCGCCCGCCTACGAGCAGTACTTC	-	TRBV7-2	TRBJ2-7	-
CATQRGGSFYEQYF	TGTGCCACTCAACGGGGCGGGAGTTTCTACGAGCAGTACTTC	TRBD2	TRBV6-1	TRBJ2-7	-
CASRGTEHNEKLFF	TGTGCCAGCAGGGGGACAGAACATAATGAAAAACTGTTTTTT	TRBD1	TRBV6-1	TRBJ1-4	-
CASSLGLGGFGYTF	TGTGCCAGCAGTTTAGGCCTGGGCGGATTTGGCTACACCTTC	-	TRBV27	TRBJ1-2	few
CASSQEFVGGKAYEQYF	TGTGCCAGCAGCCAAGAGTTCGTAGGCGGGAAGGCCTACGAGCAGTACTTC	-	TRBV4-2	TRBJ2-7	-
CASSVGGRAGELFF	TGTGCCAGCAGTGTCGGGGGACGGGCCGGGGAGCTGTTTTTT	-	TRBV2	TRBJ2-2	-
CASSGLAGANEQFF	TGTGCCAGCAGCGGACTAGCGGGCGCCAATGAGCAGTTCTTC	TRBD2	TRBV2	TRBJ2-1	-
CASSEIAGAYEQYF	TGTGCCAGCAGTGAAATCGCGGGGGCCTACGAGCAGTACTTC	TRBD2	TRBV6-1	TRBJ2-7	-
CASNLVQRTGELFF	TGTGCCAGCAACTTAGTACAGCGTACCGGGGAGCTGTTTTTT	-	TRBV6-6	TRBJ2-2	-
CASLPMTSGRSEQYF	TGTGCCAGCCTACCCATGACTAGCGGGAGATCCGAGCAGTACTTC	TRBD2	TRBV28	TRBJ2-7	few
CASSSQPAGLIGELFF	TGTGCCAGCAGCTCCCAGCCAGCGGGATTGATCGGGGAGCTGTTTTTT	TRBD2	TRBV7-8	TRBJ2-2	-
CASDRQGTYGYTF	TGTGCCAGCGACCGACAGGGCACCTATGGCTACACCTTC	TRBD1	TRBV14	TRBJ1-2	-
CSANLGLRAFF	TGCAGTGCTAACCTAGGCCTGCGGGCTTTCTTT	-	TRBV20-1	TRBJ1-1	-
CASTRGGAPEAFF	TGTGCCAGTACCAGAGGGGGGGCCCCTGAAGCTTTCTTT	-	TRBV19	TRBJ1-1	once
CASSLGTALNIQYF	TGTGCCAGCAGCCTCGGCACAGCCCTAAACATTCAGTACTTC	-	TRBV11-2	TRBJ2-4	-
CASSERLAARNEQYF	TGTGCCAGCAGTGAACGCCTAGCGGCCAGGAACGAGCAGTACTTC	TRBD2	TRBV2	TRBJ2-7	-
CASSLGTGAYEQYF	TGTGCCAGCAGTCTCGGGACAGGGGCGTACGAGCAGTACTTC	TRBD1	TRBV7-6	TRBJ2-7	few
CASSLRPANEQFF	TGTGCCAGCAGCTTAAGGCCTGCAAATGAGCAGTTCTTC	-	TRBV7-2	TRBJ2-1	-
CASSPEEWTGVFRNEQFF	TGTGCCAGCTCACCAGAGGAATGGACAGGGGTTTTTCGGAATGAGCAGTTCTTC	TRBD1	TRBV18	TRBJ2-1	-
CASSLGVTYEQYF	TGTGCCAGCAGTCTCGGGGTTACCTACGAGCAGTACTTC	-	TRBV6-6	TRBJ2-7	-
CASQRAAETYEQYF	TGTGCCAGCCAGAGGGCAGCAGAGACCTACGAGCAGTACTTC	-	TRBV21-1	TRBJ2-7	-
CASSIGTSVNEQFF	TGTGCCAGTAGTATTGGGACTAGCGTCAATGAGCAGTTCTTC	TRBD2	TRBV19	TRBJ2-1	few
CAISDRQRISTDTQYF	TGTGCCATCAGTGACCGACAGAGGATTAGCACAGATACGCAGTATTTT	-	TRBV10-3	TRBJ2-3	-
CASSSGQISYEQYF	TGTGCCAGCAGCTCAGGACAGATCTCCTACGAGCAGTACTTC	-	TRBV7-4	TRBJ2-7	-
CASGLRLGTSGSFRSYEQYF	TGTGCTAGTGGTTTGCGCCTGGGGACTAGCGGGAGTTTTAGGTCCTACGAGCAGTACTTC	TRBD2	TRBV12-5	TRBJ2-7	-
CASRLPGGTEAFF	TGTGCCAGCAGACTACCAGGGGGCACTGAAGCTTTCTTT	TRBD1	TRBV28	TRBJ1-1	-
CASSLMASGLVYEQYF	TGTGCCAGCAGCTTGATGGCTAGCGGGCTCGTCTACGAGCAGTACTTC	TRBD2	TRBV5-5	TRBJ2-7	medium-sized
CASSFSMGAQSGYTF	TGCGCCAGCAGCTTTAGTATGGGGGCGCAAAGTGGCTACACCTTC	-	TRBV5-1	TRBJ1-2	-
CASSIHHEQYF	TGCGCCAGCAGCATTCACCACGAGCAGTACTTC	-	TRBV5-1	TRBJ2-7	-
CARTDSPVSGANVLTF	TGTGCCAGAACGGACAGCCCTGTCTCTGGGGCCAACGTCCTGACTTTC	-	TRBV6-4	TRBJ2-6	-
CASGRPYSYNEQFF	TGTGCCAGCGGGCGGCCTTACTCCTACAATGAGCAGTTCTTC	-	TRBV6-5	TRBJ2-1	once
CASRLGGTNTGELFF	TGTGCAAGTCGCTTAGGAGGCACGAACACCGGGGAGCTGTTTTTT	-	TRBV12-2	TRBJ2-2	-
CASSYGDTGELFF	TGTGCCAGCAGTTATGGGGACACCGGGGAGCTGTTTTTT	-	TRBV6-6	TRBJ2-2	-
CASRRRQVVEPQHF	TGTGCCAGCAGGAGGCGGCAGGTGGTTGAGCCCCAGCATTTT	-	TRBV6-1	TRBJ1-5	-
CASSLDGETQYF	TGTGCCAGCAGCTTAGATGGAGAGACCCAGTACTTC	-	TRBV11-2	TRBJ2-5	-
CASSFRPPTEAFF	TGTGCCAGCAGCTTTCGACCCCCCACTGAAGCTTTCTTT	-	TRBV5-6	TRBJ1-1	few
CASSYSGPDTQYF	TGTGCCAGCAGTTACTCCGGTCCCGATACGCAGTATTTT	-	TRBV6-5	TRBJ2-3	-
CASSVLAGDEQYF	TGTGCCAGCAGTGTACTAGCGGGAGACGAGCAGTACTTC	TRBD2	TRBV25-1	TRBJ2-7	-
CASSRFSSGANVLTF	TGTGCCAGCAGCCGCTTTAGCTCTGGGGCCAACGTCCTGACTTTC	-	TRBV27	TRBJ2-6	-
CASSIPGLGLFF	TGTGCCAGTAGTATCCCCGGACTAGGACTGTTTTTT	-	TRBV19	TRBJ1-4	-
CASSPRGSNEKLFF	TGTGCCAGCTCACCAAGGGGATCCAATGAAAAACTGTTTTTT	-	TRBV18	TRBJ1-4	-
CASRARAMSEKLFF	TGTGCCAGTAGGGCCCGTGCCATGAGTGAAAAACTGTTTTTT	-	TRBV19	TRBJ1-4	-
CASSNSLAGGPYEQYF	TGTGCCAGTAGTAACTCTCTAGCGGGAGGGCCCTACGAGCAGTACTTC	TRBD2	TRBV19	TRBJ2-7	-
CAISEVAGGEIAGEQETQYF	TGTGCCATCAGTGAGGTTGCAGGGGGCGAAATAGCGGGGGAGCAAGAGACCCAGTACTTC	-	TRBV10-3	TRBJ2-5	-
CASQPVLTRAAQHF	TGTGCCAGTCAACCGGTTCTAACACGAGCAGCCCAGCATTTT	-	TRBV28	TRBJ1-5	-
CASSLQGGTYEQYF	TGTGCCAGCAGCTTGCAGGGAGGTACCTACGAGCAGTACTTC	-	TRBV5-6	TRBJ2-7	-
CAISELGVGQPQHF	TGTGCCATCAGTGAGCTCGGGGTGGGGCAGCCCCAGCATTTT	-	TRBV10-3	TRBJ1-5	-
CASSDRDGRTPQHF	TGTGCCAGCAGCGATAGGGACGGCCGGACGCCCCAGCATTTT	-	TRBV5-6	TRBJ1-5	-
CASSLDGQVYGYTF	TGTGCCAGCAGCTTGGATGGACAGGTCTATGGCTACACCTTC	TRBD1	TRBV5-4	TRBJ1-2	few
CASSPFGVEDEQFF	TGTGCCAGCTCACCTTTCGGGGTGGAAGATGAGCAGTTCTTC	-	TRBV18	TRBJ2-1	-
CASSISSGLGETQYF	TGTGCCAGTAGCATATCGTCAGGGTTGGGAGAGACCCAGTACTTC	-	TRBV19	TRBJ2-5	-
CASSPQTGLREAFF	TGTGCCAGCTCACCACAAACAGGGCTCCGTGAAGCTTTCTTT	-	TRBV18	TRBJ1-1	few
CATSGGHYEQYF	TGTGCCACCAGCGGGGGACACTACGAGCAGTACTTC	-	TRBV15	TRBJ2-7	medium-sized